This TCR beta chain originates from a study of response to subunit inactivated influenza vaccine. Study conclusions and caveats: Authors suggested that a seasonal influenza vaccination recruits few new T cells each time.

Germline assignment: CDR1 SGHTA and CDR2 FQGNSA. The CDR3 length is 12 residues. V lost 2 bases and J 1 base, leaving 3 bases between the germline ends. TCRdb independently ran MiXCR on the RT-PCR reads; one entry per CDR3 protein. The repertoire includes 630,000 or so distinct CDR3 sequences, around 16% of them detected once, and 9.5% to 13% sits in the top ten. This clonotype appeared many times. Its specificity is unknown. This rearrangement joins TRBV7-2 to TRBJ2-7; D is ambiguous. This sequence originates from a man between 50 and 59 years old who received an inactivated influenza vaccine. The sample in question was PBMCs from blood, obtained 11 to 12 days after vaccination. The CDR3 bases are TGTGCCAGCAGCTTACGGTCCTACGAGCAGTACTTC. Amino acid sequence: CASSLRSYEQYF.